These 14 T cell receptor beta chains were sequenced from one sample in a study of cytomegalovirus exposure and HLA in healthy donors. This PCR relied on a set of 60 Vbeta primers and 13 Jbeta primers. Sequencing used immunoSEQ multiplex PCR; TCRdb keeps in-frame clones, though not all of them. The sample has about 170,000 clones; 80% to 85% are singletons. The sequenced sample was PBMCs. These receptors came from a male donor in good health and CMV-seronegative.

This clone was seen a handful of times. J is TRBJ1-1 and V is TRBV4-3, with a weak D call TRBD1 (6 bases). Per the germline V gene, CDR1 is LGHNA and CDR2 is YSLEER. The V gene lost 1 base and the J gene lost 0 bases, with 9 bases spanning the gap. CDR3 length equals 15 residues. The chain's CDR3 is CASSQGGGLNTEAFF. CDR3 in DNA: TGCGCCAGCAGCCAAGGGGGGGGCCTGAACACTGAAGCTTTCTTT.

The chain couples TRBV7-2 to TRBJ1-4; TRBD1 agrees at 7 bases. CDR1 SGHTA and CDR2 FQGNSA come from the germline V gene. With V trimmed by 2 bases and J by 8 bases, 11 bases remained unmatched. This CDR3 contains 16 residues. The CDR3 nucleotides are TGTGCCAGCAGCTTATCTCAGAGGGGGCAAGGGGAAAAACTGTTTTTT. Translating gives CASSLSQRGQGEKLFF. Combining the CDR3 with reference TRBV7-2 and TRBJ1-4 gives the whole variable domain GAGVSQSPSNKVTEKGKDVELRCDPISGHTALYWYRQSLGQGLEFLIYFQGNSAPDKSGLPSDRFSAERTGGSVSTLTIQRTQQEDSAVYLCASSLSQRGQGEKLFFGSGTQLSVL.

The V gene is TRBV4-2, the J gene TRBJ1-2; D is unclear. The CDR3 loop spans 15 amino acids. Germline values: CDR1 LGHNA, CDR2 YNFKEQ. The V end lost 2 bases, the J end lost 4 bases, and 14 bases lay between the germline ends. The CDR3 DNA reads as TGTGCCAGCAGCCAATCCCGGGAGTCGGTCTATGGCTACACCTTC. Its translation is CASSQSRESVYGYTF.

The chain combines TRBV11-1 with TRBJ1-2; D perhaps matches TRBD1 (5 bases). There are 15 residues in the CDR3. Trimming shortened V by 5 bases and J by 5 bases, and 18 bases separated the two germline ends. The germline V gene has CDR1 SGHAT and CDR2 FQDESV (reference sequence). The CDR3 reads CASSPSGTTIYGYTF. The CDR3 DNA is TGTGCCAGCAGCCCATCCGGGACTACCATTTATGGCTACACCTTC.

In regard to this clone: The same CDR3 can be traced to other DNA sequences in this sample. This sequence joins TRBV6-5 and TRBJ1-2; TRBD1 is a possible D gene (5 bases). This CDR3 comprises 15 residues. From germline, CDR1 is MNHEY and CDR2 SVGAGI. The V end lost 6 bases, the J end lost 5 bases, and 19 bases lay between the germline ends. CDR3 region: CASSRSGTGEYGYTF. CDR3 nucleotides: TGTGCCAGCAGCCGGTCCGGGACGGGGGAGTATGGCTACACCTTC.

The chain links TRBV5-1 to TRBJ2-1, with 7 bases identical to TRBD1. The CDR3 has 13 residues. Germline lookup yields CDR1 SGHRS and CDR2 YFSETQ. V lost 0 bases, J lost 15 bases, and 9 bases stayed unmatched. The CDR3 loop reads CASSLVGTDGPFF. CDR3 DNA: TGCGCCAGCAGCTTGGTGGGGACAGATGGGCCGTTCTTC.

The J gene is TRBJ2-5, the V gene TRBV30, with a weak D call TRBD1 (7 bases). The CDR3 has 13 amino acids. V was trimmed by 6 bases and J by 5 bases, leaving 16 bases between them. In germline, CDR1 is GTSNPN, CDR2 SVGIG (reference sequence). CDR3 amino acids: CACAAGGLETQYF. Here the CDR3 DNA reads TGTGCCTGCGCCGCAGGGGGGCTGGAGACCCAGTACTTC.

This clone has just a few counts. Here the CDR3 DNA reads TGCGCCAGCAGTCTAAACGCCGGGACAGGGGAGAATGAGCAGTTCTTC. Translated: CASSLNAGTGENEQFF. The chain recombines TRBV5-1 with TRBJ2-1; 10 bases line up with TRBD1. CDR3 size: 16 residues. V shed 5 bases, J shed 7 bases, and the junction held 12 bases outside the gene matches. The germline gives CDR1 SGHRS, CDR2 YFSETQ.

The J gene is TRBJ1-1, the V gene TRBV6-1, with TRBD1 matching over 10 bases. This CDR3 region has 17 residues. Losses at the gene ends were 1 base for V and 4 bases for J; bases not matched to a gene: 9. Germline V lookup: CDR1 MNHNS, CDR2 SASEGT. The CDR3 spells CASSEGLTGGFGTEAFF. The CDR3 nucleotides are TGTGCCAGCAGTGAAGGATTGACAGGGGGCTTCGGCACTGAAGCTTTCTTT.

The V gene is TRBV10-3, the J gene TRBJ1-1; TRBD1 matches at 9 bases. The V segment lost 6 bases and the J segment 0 bases; nucleotides outside the gene matches: 2. Germline CDR1 reads ENHRY; CDR2 reads SYGVKD. This CDR3 is built from 14 residues. CDR3 sequence: CAIRGQGLNTEAFF. The CDR3 DNA reads as TGTGCCATCAGGGGACAGGGATTGAACACTGAAGCTTTCTTT.

The V call is TRBV19, the J call TRBJ2-6; a weak D match, TRBD1 (5 bases). The CDR3 covers 14 residues. V was pared by 3 bases and J by 8 bases, with 11 bases between. Germline lookup yields CDR1 LNHDA and CDR2 SQIVND (reference sequence). DNA of the CDR3: TGTGCCAGTAGTATTAGGGCAGGGTCCAACGTCCTGACTTTC. Protein product: CASSIRAGSNVLTF.

This chain connects TRBV6-1 to TRBJ2-2; 13 positions match TRBD2. Looked up from germline, CDR1 is MNHNS and CDR2 is SASEGT. This CDR3 has 14 residues. V was clipped by 6 bases and J by 6 bases; unmatched bases: 1. CDR3 in amino acids: CASRGTSGAGELFF. CDR3 nucleotides: TGTGCCAGCAGGGGGACTAGCGGGGCCGGGGAGCTGTTTTTT.

Written as DNA, the CDR3 is TGTGCCAGCAGCCCAGGGGGATCACACGAGCAGTACTTC. Translating it yields CASSPGGSHEQYF. V gene TRBV7-9 combines with J gene TRBJ2-7; 7 bases fit TRBD1. The junction had 6 bases not matched to a gene; V was cut back by 5 bases and J by 5 bases. Germline V gene sequence: CDR1 SEHNR, CDR2 FQNEAQ (reference sequence). The CDR3 runs 13 residues.

The V gene is TRBV15, the J gene TRBJ2-7; perhaps TRBD1 as D (5 bases). With 0 bases removed from V and 0 bases from J, the gap between germline ends came to 6 bases. The CDR3 is 14 residues long. Germline CDR1 reads LNHNV; CDR2 reads YYDKDF (reference sequence). In DNA, the CDR3 is TGTGCCACCAGCAGAGACAGGGCCTCCTACGAGCAGTACTTC. It specifies CATSRDRASYEQYF.